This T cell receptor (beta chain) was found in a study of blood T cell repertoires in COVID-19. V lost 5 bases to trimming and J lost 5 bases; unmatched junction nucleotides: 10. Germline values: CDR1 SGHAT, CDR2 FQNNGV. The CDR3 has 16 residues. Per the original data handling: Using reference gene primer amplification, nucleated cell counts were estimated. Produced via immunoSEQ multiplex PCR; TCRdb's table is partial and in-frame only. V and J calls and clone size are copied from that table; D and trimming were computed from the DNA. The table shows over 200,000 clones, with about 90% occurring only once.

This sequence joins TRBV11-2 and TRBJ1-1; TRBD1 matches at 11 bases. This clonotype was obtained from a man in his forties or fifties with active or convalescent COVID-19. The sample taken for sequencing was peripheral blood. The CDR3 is CASSPIPGQGGTEAFF. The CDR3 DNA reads TGTGCCAGCAGCCCGATTCCGGGACAGGGGGGTACTGAAGCTTTCTTT.